This is a list of T cell receptor beta chains from one sample in a study of control samples from healthy donors and cancer patients. Clones were read by immunoSEQ multiplex PCR, and TCRdb kept only the in-frame ones, dropping some. The sample holds just over 150,000 clones, over 85% seen once. Sequenced input: blood. These receptors were obtained from a man between 50 and 59 years old in good health. Each CDR3 is given with its conserved first and last residue.

v_gene	j_gene	CDR3aa
TRBV7-9	TRBJ2-2	CASSLVGIGELFF
TRBV4-2	TRBJ2-1	CASSKYPTSGRLGPYNEQFF
TRBV2	TRBJ2-3	CASSRTSGNTDTQYF
TRBV27	TRBJ2-7	CASSLGLAGGGEQYF
TRBV5-1	TRBJ1-4	CARSLAGGGEGEKLFF
TRBV9	TRBJ2-7	CASSVGGTRANEQYF
TRBV18	TRBJ1-2	CASSPASEGTYGYTF
TRBV19	TRBJ2-7	CASSALAGGRYEQYF
TRBV15	TRBJ1-1	CATSSEGYEAFF
TRBV4-1	TRBJ2-5	CASSLGGLETQYF
TRBV3-1/TRBV3-2	TRBJ2-2	CASSRGDTGELFF
TRBV20-1	TRBJ2-7	CSASRQGRDHEQYF
TRBV11-3	TRBJ2-5	CASSLTTGTETQYF
TRBV5-1	TRBJ2-7	CASSPVGASIDEQYF
TRBV28	TRBJ2-5	CASSLITGAGETQYF
TRBV5-5	TRBJ1-1	CASSLDQDTEAFF
TRBV19	TRBJ2-1	CASSMTVIGVSYNEQFF
TRBV25-1	TRBJ1-6	CASKESSYNSPLHF
TRBV3-1/TRBV3-2	TRBJ1-3	CASSPLLGFSGNTIYF
TRBV2	TRBJ2-7	CASSGGYYEQYF
TRBV24-1	TRBJ2-1	CATSARRRLAGGISYNEQFF
TRBV19	TRBJ1-5	CASSIKGSDNQPQHF
TRBV14	TRBJ1-2	CASSQGSIDFTF
TRBV28	TRBJ1-4	CASSPSPGRFFF
TRBV30	TRBJ2-3	CAWSVGGITDTQYF
TRBV7-3	TRBJ2-1	CASSSRLAGTNEQFF
TRBV5-1	TRBJ1-4	CASSFWDATNEKLFF
TRBV5-5	TRBJ1-2	CASSFPTPQGEGYTF
TRBV7-9	TRBJ2-7	CASSLESASYEQYF